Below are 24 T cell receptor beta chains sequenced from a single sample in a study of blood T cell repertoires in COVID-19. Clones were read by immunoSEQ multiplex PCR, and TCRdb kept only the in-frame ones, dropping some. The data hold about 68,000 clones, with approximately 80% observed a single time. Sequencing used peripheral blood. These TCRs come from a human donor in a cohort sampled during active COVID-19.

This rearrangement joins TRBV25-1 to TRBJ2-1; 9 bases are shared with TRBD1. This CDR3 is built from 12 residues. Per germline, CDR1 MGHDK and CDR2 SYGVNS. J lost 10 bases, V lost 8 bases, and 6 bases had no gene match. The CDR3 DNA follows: TGTGCCAGCTCGGACAGGGGTTTAGAGCAGTTCTTC. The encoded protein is CASSDRGLEQFF.

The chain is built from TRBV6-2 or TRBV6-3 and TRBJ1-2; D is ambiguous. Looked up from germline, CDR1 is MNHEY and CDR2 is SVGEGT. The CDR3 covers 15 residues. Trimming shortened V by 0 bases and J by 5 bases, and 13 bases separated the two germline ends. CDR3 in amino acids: CASSYSVRDRYGYTF. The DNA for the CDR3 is TGTGCCAGCAGTTACTCGGTACGGGATCGGTATGGCTACACCTTC.

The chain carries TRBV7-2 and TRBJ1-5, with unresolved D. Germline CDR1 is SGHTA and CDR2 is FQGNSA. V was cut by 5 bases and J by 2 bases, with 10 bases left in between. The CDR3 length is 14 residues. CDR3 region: CASSPDAGNQPQHF. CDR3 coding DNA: TGTGCCAGCAGCCCAGACGCGGGCAATCAGCCCCAGCATTTT.

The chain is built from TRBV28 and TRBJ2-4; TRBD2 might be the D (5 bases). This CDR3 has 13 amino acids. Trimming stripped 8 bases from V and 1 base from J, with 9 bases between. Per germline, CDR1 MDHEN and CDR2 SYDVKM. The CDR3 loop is CASRGSAKNIQYF. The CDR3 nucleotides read TGTGCCAGCCGAGGGTCGGCCAAAAACATTCAGTACTTC. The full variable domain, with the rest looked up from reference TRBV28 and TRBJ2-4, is DVKVTQSSRYLVKRTGEKVFLECVQDMDHENMFWYRQDPGLGLRLIYFSYDVKMKEKGDIPEGYSVSREKKERFSLILESASTNQTSMYLCASRGSAKNIQYFGAGTRLSVL.

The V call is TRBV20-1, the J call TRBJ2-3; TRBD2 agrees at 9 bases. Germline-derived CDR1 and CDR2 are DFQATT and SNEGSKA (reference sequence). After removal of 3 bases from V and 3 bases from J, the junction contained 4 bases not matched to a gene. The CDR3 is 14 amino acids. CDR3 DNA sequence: TGCAGTGCTAGTTGGCGGGGGGGGACAGATACGCAGTATTTT. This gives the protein CSASWRGGTDTQYF.

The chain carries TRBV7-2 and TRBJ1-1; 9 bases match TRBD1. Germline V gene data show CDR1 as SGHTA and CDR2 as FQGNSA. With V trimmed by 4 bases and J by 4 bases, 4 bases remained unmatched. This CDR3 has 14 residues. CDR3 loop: CASSSGTGSTEAFF. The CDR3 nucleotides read TGTGCCAGCAGCTCCGGGACAGGGAGCACTGAAGCTTTCTTT.

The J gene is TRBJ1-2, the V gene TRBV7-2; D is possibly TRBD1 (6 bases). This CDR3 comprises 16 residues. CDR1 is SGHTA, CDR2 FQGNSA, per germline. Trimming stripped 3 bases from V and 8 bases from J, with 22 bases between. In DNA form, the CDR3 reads TGTGCCAGCAGCTTTAGGGCGTCGAGGACAGTAAACGGCTACACCTTC. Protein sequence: CASSFRASRTVNGYTF.

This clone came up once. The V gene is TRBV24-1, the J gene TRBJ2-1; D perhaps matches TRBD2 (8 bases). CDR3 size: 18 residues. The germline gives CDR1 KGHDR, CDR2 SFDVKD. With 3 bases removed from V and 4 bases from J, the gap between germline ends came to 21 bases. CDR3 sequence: CATSDTGVRVAGYNEQFF. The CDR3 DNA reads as TGTGCCACCAGTGATACAGGGGTGAGAGTAGCGGGATACAATGAGCAGTTCTTC.

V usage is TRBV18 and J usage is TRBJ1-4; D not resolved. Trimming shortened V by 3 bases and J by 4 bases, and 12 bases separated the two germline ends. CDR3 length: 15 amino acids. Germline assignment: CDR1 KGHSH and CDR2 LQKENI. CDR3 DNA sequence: TGTGCCAGCTCACCGTTGAGGGCCTTTAATGAAAAACTGTTTTTT. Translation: CASSPLRAFNEKLFF. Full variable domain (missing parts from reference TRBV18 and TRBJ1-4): NAGVMQNPRHLVRRRGQEARLRCSPMKGHSHVYWYRQLPEEGLKFMVYLQKENIIDESGMPKERFSAEFPKEGPSILRIQQVVRGDSAAYFCASSPLRAFNEKLFFGSGTQLSVL.

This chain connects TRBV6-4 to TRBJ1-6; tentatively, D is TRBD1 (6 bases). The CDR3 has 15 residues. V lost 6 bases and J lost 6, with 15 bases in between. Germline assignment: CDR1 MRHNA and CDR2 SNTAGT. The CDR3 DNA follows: TGTGCCAGCAGCACAAACAGGGAGAGTAATTCACCCCTCCACTTT. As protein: CASSTNRESNSPLHF.

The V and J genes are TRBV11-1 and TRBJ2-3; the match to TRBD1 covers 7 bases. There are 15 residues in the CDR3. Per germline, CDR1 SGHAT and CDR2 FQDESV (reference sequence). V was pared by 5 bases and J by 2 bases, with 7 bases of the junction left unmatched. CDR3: CASSPDRVSTDTQYF. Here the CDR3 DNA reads TGTGCCAGCAGCCCCGACAGGGTATCCACAGATACGCAGTATTTT. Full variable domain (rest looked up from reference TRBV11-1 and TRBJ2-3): EAEVAQSPRYKITEKSQAVAFWCDPISGHATLYWYRQILGQGPELLVQFQDESVVDDSQLPKDRFSAERLKGVDSTLKIQPAELGDSAMYLCASSPDRVSTDTQYFGPGTRLTVL.

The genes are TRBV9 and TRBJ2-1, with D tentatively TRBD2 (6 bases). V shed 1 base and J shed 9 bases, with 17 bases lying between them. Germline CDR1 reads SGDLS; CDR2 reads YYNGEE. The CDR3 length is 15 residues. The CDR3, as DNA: TGTGCCAGCAGCGTATTGCCGGGAGCTCTTGTTGAGCAGTTCTTC. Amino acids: CASSVLPGALVEQFF.

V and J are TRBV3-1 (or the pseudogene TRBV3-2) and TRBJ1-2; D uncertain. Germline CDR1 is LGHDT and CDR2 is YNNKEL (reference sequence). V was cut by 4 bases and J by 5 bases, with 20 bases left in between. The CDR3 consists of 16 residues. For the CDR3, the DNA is TGTGCCAGCAGCCGAACCCCTGGAGGCCATGAGTATGGCTACACCTTC. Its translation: CASSRTPGGHEYGYTF.

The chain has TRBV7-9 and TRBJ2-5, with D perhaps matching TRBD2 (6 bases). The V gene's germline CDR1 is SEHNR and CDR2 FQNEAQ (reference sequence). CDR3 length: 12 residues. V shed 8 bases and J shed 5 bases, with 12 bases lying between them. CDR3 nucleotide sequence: TGTGCCAGCGGGGCCGGAGGGGAGACCCAGTACTTC. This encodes CASGAGGETQYF. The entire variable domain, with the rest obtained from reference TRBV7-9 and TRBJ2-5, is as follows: DTGVSQNPRHKITKRGQNVTFRCDPISEHNRLYWYRQTLGQGPEFLTYFQNEAQLEKSRLLSDRFSAERPKGSFSTLEIQRTEQGDSAMYLCASGAGGETQYFGPGTRLLVL.

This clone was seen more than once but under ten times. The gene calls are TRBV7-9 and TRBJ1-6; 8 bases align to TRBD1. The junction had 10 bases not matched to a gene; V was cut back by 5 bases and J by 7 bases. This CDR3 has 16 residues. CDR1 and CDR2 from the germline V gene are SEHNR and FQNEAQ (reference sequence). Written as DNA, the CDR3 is TGTGCCAGCAGCCACGGGGCAGGGGGCTCGAATTCACCCCTCCACTTT. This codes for CASSHGAGGSNSPLHF.

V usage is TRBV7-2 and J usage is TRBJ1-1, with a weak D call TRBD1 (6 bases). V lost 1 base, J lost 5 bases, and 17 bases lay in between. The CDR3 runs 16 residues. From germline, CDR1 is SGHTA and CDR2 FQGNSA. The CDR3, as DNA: TGTGCCAGCAGCTTAGATTTGGGAGCCGGACAGACTGAAGCTTTCTTT. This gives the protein CASSLDLGAGQTEAFF.

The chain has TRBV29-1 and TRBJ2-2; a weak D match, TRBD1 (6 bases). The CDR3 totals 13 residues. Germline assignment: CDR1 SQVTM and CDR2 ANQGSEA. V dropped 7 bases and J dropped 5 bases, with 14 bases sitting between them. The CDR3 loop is CSAHSRGTGELFF. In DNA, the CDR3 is TGCAGCGCCCACTCTAGGGGGACCGGGGAGCTGTTTTTT.

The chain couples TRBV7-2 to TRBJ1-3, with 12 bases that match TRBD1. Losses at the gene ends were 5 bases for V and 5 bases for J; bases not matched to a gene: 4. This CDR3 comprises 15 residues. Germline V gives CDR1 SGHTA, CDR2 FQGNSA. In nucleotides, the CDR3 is TGTGCCAGCAGCGGCGGGACAGGGGGCAGAAACACCATATATTTT. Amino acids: CASSGGTGGRNTIYF.

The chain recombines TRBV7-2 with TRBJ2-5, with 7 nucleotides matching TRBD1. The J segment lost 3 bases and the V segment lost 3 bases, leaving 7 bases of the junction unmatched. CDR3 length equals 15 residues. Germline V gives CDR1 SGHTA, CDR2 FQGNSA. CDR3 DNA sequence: TGTGCCAGCAGCTTTGACCTCAGGGGGAAAGAGACCCAGTACTTC. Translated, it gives CASSFDLRGKETQYF. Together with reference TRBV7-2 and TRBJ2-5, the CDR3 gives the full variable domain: GAGVSQSPSNKVTEKGKDVELRCDPISGHTALYWYRQSLGQGLEFLIYFQGNSAPDKSGLPSDRFSAERTGGSVSTLTIQRTQQEDSAVYLCASSFDLRGKETQYFGPGTRLLVL.

CDR3 amino acids: CASSRLLAGYQETQYF. CDR3 coding DNA: TGTGCCAGCAGCCGATTACTAGCGGGGTACCAAGAGACCCAGTACTTC. The chain carries TRBV7-9 and TRBJ2-5; 10 bases align to TRBD2. V was clipped by 5 bases and J by 0 bases; unmatched bases: 6. The CDR3 spans 16 residues. CDR1 and CDR2 (germline): SEHNR, FQNEAQ (reference sequence).

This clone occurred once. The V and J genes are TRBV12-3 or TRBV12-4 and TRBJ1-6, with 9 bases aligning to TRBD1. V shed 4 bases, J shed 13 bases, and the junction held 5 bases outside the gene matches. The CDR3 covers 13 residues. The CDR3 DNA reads TGTGCCAGCAGTTCGGGACAGGGTCTTCCCCTCCACTTT. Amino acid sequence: CASSSGQGLPLHF.

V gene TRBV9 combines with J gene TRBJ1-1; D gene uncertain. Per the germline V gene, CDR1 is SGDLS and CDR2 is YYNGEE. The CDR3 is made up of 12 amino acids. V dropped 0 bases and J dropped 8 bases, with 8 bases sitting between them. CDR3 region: CASSVAGNEAFF. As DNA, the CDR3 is TGTGCCAGCAGCGTAGCGGGGAACGAAGCTTTCTTT.

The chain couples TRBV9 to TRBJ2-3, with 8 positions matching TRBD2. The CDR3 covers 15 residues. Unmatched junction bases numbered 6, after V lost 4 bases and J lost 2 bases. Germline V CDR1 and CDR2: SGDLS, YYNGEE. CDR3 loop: CASSPTSGYTDTQYF. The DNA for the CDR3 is TGTGCCAGCAGCCCAACTAGCGGCTACACAGATACGCAGTATTTT.

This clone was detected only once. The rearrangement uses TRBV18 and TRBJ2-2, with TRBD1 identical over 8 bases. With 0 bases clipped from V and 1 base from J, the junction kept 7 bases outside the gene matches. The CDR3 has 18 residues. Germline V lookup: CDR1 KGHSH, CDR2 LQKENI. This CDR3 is CASSPPWTGFKNTGELFF. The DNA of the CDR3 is TGTGCCAGCTCACCACCGTGGACAGGGTTCAAGAACACCGGGGAGCTGTTTTTT.